These 6 T cell receptor beta chains share one sample of origin, sequenced in a study of cytomegalovirus exposure and HLA in healthy donors. The PCR was carried out with 60 Vbeta primers and 13 Jbeta primers. The table came from immunoSEQ multiplex PCR; TCRdb's copy has only in-frame clones and leaves some out. This table lists 45,000 to 60,000 clones. The sample comprised PBMCs. The receptor source for this set is a woman in her thirties or forties in good health and CMV-seronegative.

The genes are TRBV9 and TRBJ2-2, with 12 positions matching TRBD2. From germline, CDR1 is SGDLS and CDR2 YYNGEE. V lost 0 bases to trimming and J lost 0 bases; unmatched junction nucleotides: 3. CDR3 size: 18 residues. CDR3 in amino acids: CASSVAASGRANTGELFF. The CDR3 nucleotides read TGTGCCAGCAGCGTAGCTGCTAGCGGGAGGGCGAACACCGGGGAGCTGTTTTTT.

The chain uses TRBV19 and TRBJ1-2, with a tentative D call TRBD1 (5 bases). This CDR3 has 14 residues. Trimming left V 4 bases short and J 4 bases short, with 13 bases between. CDR1 LNHDA and CDR2 SQIVND come from the germline V gene (reference sequence). The CDR3 region has the DNA TGTGCCAGTAGTAGCAGGGTGAAGATCTATGGCTACACCTTC. Translating gives CASSSRVKIYGYTF.

V gene TRBV7-2 combines with J gene TRBJ2-7, with 8 positions matching TRBD2. This CDR3 is 16 amino acids long. Germline V gene lookup returns CDR1 SGHTA and CDR2 FQGNSA. With 3 bases clipped from V and 1 base from J, the junction kept 8 bases outside the gene matches. CDR3 coding DNA: TGTGCCAGCAGCTTTGTCGGAGCGGGGGTTTCCTACGAGCAGTACTTC. This sequence encodes CASSFVGAGVSYEQYF.

This chain connects TRBV6-5 to TRBJ2-2; 11 bases are shared with TRBD2. J lost 7 bases, V lost 5 bases, and 6 bases had no gene match. The germline CDR1 and CDR2 sequences are MNHEY and SVGAGI. This CDR3 is 15 amino acids long. The CDR3 region is CASSKTSGTGGELFF. The DNA for the CDR3 is TGTGCCAGCAGTAAGACTAGCGGGACAGGCGGGGAGCTGTTTTTT.

V usage is TRBV15 and J usage is TRBJ1-6; D remains ambiguous. Germline V gene lookup returns CDR1 LNHNV and CDR2 YYDKDF (reference sequence). V lost 4 bases to trimming and J lost 7 bases, with 11 bases between them. CDR3 length equals 14 residues. The CDR3 sequence: CATSNPNRNSPLHF. The CDR3 DNA follows: TGTGCCACCAGCAACCCGAATCGGAATTCACCCCTCCACTTT.

The gene calls are TRBV10-3 and TRBJ1-1; D ambiguous. The CDR3 length is 14 residues. From germline, CDR1 is ENHRY and CDR2 SYGVKD. V was cut by 5 bases and J by 1 base, with 11 bases left in between. The CDR3 loop reads CAISPRAGNTEAFF. In DNA, the CDR3 is TGTGCCATCAGTCCCAGAGCGGGGAACACTGAAGCTTTCTTT.